This T cell receptor (beta chain) derives from a study of spatial heterogeneity in lung cancer. Study-level background: Matched bulk RNA-seq yielded a T cell transcriptional module score. Counts of TCR transcripts in tumor regions correlated strongly with that score. Study-level points and caveats: Nonsynonymous mutations, ubiquitous and regional, were tracked respectively by counts of ubiquitous and regional expanded TCRs. It was found that expanded intratumoral alpha and beta TCR counts tracked tumor mutation counts.

By share, this clonotype counts as medium-sized. Its antigen is unidentified. CDR1 SNHLY and CDR2 FYNNEI come from the germline V gene. Trimming removed 8 bases at V and 0 bases at J, with 8 bases between. The CDR3 is made up of 14 amino acids. Specified time point: sample taken at primary tumor resection. The donor group consisted of around 70 patients who had untreated, early-stage non-small cell lung cancer. TCR cDNA molecules each had a unique molecular identifier. MiXCR, run by TCRdb on the 5' RACE reads, gives a single entry per CDR3 protein. The data contain about 3,500 distinct CDR3 sequences, 5% to 5.5% of them singletons.

The sample was lung tumor tissue, taken at surgery. The J gene is TRBJ2-6, the V gene TRBV2; D is uncertain. This clonotype was sampled from a female donor with early-stage non-small cell lung cancer. The CDR3 nucleotides are TGTGCCAGCGAGATGGCCTCTGGGGCCAACGTCCTGACTTTC. This gives the protein CASEMASGANVLTF. The complete variable domain, with remaining parts taken from reference TRBV2 and TRBJ2-6, reads EPEVTQTPSHQVTQMGQEVILRCVPISNHLYFYWYRQILGQKVEFLVSFYNNEISEKSEIFDDQFSVERPDGSNFTLKIRSTKLEDSAMYFCASEMASGANVLTFGAGSRLTVL.